A selection of T cell receptor beta chains follows, all from one sample in a study of molecular identifiers for immune sequencing clone quantification. TCRdb re-called the PCR reads with MiXCR, one entry per CDR3 protein. The table records nearly 650,000 distinct CDR3 sequences, about 25% of them present only once. The sample consisted of naive CD8+ T cells from blood, with Jurkat cell RNA spiked in. These receptors were obtained from a human donor in good health. Some libraries in this study had Jurkat cell RNA spiked in. CDR3s leave out the opening cysteine and the closing phenylalanine or tryptophan. The order of the fields is V gene, D gene, J gene, clone size, CDR3 length, CDR3 protein. A D gene is named only where the DNA matches it firmly. Where a row states a size, it is once, few, many or the class of an expanded clone; other rows omit it.

>TRBV6-2/TRBV6-3|-|TRBJ1-1|many|11
ASSYWENTEAF
>TRBV3-1|TRBD2|TRBJ2-2|few|16
ASSQDLAGATNTGELF
>TRBV7-6|TRBD2|TRBJ2-7|many|13
ASSLALAGAYEQY
>TRBV4-3|-|TRBJ2-7|few|14
ASSQDRVGGYYEQY
>TRBV29-1|TRBD1|TRBJ2-3|many|11
SVGTGIADTQY
>TRBV5-6|TRBD2|TRBJ2-5|-|16
ASSLRWTSGGAQETQY
>TRBV28|-|TRBJ1-4|many|12
ASSSVYDREKLF
>TRBV19|TRBD1|TRBJ1-1|-|9
ATQGGPEAF
>TRBV7-9|-|TRBJ2-3|-|13
ASSLVDLSTDTQY
>TRBV4-3|-|TRBJ2-7|-|13
ASSQDFNSAYEQY
>TRBV5-6|-|TRBJ2-7|-|14
ASSPRRTGSSYEQY
>TRBV7-9|-|TRBJ2-3|many|12
ASSGSWSTDTQY
>TRBV19|TRBD1|TRBJ2-7|-|13
ASSNRDRAPYEQY
>TRBV19|-|TRBJ2-6|-|13
ASKQASSGAYVLT
>TRBV6-7|-|TRBJ1-1|-|12
ASSGASANTEAF
>TRBV4-1|-|TRBJ2-1|-|12
ASSQDGGGSEQF
>TRBV5-4|TRBD1|TRBJ1-3|few|14
ASSLGRTGYLDTIY
>TRBV7-9|-|TRBJ1-4|many|13
ASSFGGRLNEKLF
>TRBV20-1|-|TRBJ2-7|-|13
SARDRDSAGYEQY
>TRBV5-5|TRBD1|TRBJ2-7|many|12
ASSFLTGGYEQY
>TRBV2|TRBD2|TRBJ2-3|many|13
ASNGLAESTDTQY
>TRBV20-1|-|TRBJ2-7|many|10
SARDGGHEQY
>TRBV6-5|-|TRBJ1-5|-|13
ASSDSPFNNQPQH
>TRBV5-1|TRBD1|TRBJ1-1|many|11
ASSRTGGTEAF
>TRBV6-1|-|TRBJ2-1|-|14
ASSEVRENSYNEQF
>TRBV20-1|TRBD1|TRBJ1-1|-|14
SARGFGTDMNTEAF
>TRBV5-6|TRBD1|TRBJ2-2|-|14
ASSFHRGLRIGELF
>TRBV5-6|TRBD2|TRBJ2-7|-|13
ASSLLAASSYEHY
>TRBV11-2|-|TRBJ2-5|-|12
ASSRLEYQETQY
>TRBV7-8|-|TRBJ1-6|many|13
ASSQGTDLTTPLH
>TRBV20-1|-|TRBJ2-7|-|16
SARDLGRPTVSSYEQY
>TRBV12-3/TRBV12-4|-|TRBJ1-2|-|12
ASSAGGGVYGYS
>TRBV4-3|-|TRBJ2-5|few|15
ASSQSRDFSTQETQY
>TRBV6-6|-|TRBJ2-2|-|14
ASEFSPGTSAGELF
>TRBV2|TRBD1|TRBJ2-7|-|12
ASSAFPTGPEQY
>TRBV11-2|TRBD1|TRBJ1-2|few|13
ASSLVGGSNYGYT
>TRBV4-3|-|TRBJ1-6|few|15
ASSQDLQGRNNSPLH
>TRBV5-6|-|TRBJ1-4|few|14
ASSLASEGANEKLF
>TRBV5-6|-|TRBJ1-4|many|12
ASSLRTTNEKLF
>TRBV20-1|-|TRBJ2-7|few|13
SASKPGFTPYEQY
>TRBV29-1|-|TRBJ2-7|many|10
SVEYYGGEQY